Listed below are T cell receptor beta chains from one sample, sequenced in a study of T cell changes during pregnancy in multiple sclerosis. Generated by immunoSEQ multiplex PCR, the TCRdb table keeps only in-frame clones and is missing some. Of tens of thousands of clones listed, 92% are singletons. The source was peripheral blood, collected before pregnancy. These receptor sequences come from a female donor with multiple sclerosis, enrolled in a pregnancy study. Both conserved end residues are part of each CDR3. A D gene is named only where the DNA matches it firmly. Clone size, where shown, is once, few, many, or a class for clones that have expanded.

>TRBJ2-3|-|once|TRBV5-1
CASTLGGVLTDTQYF
TGCGCCAGCACCTTAGGGGGAGTCCTCACAGATACGCAGTATTTT
>TRBJ2-1|TRBD2|-|TRBV13
CASSEAGGSYNEQFF
TGTGCCAGCAGCGAGGCGGGAGGGTCCTACAATGAGCAGTTCTTC
>TRBJ2-1|TRBD2|-|TRBV15
CATSRGREGPHEQFF
TGTGCCACCAGCAGAGGTAGGGAGGGCCCCCATGAGCAGTTCTTC
>TRBJ2-3|TRBD2|-|TRBV14
CASSRRLAGVLVDTQYF
TGTGCCAGCAGCAGACGACTAGCGGGAGTTTTAGTAGATACGCAGTATTTT
>TRBJ2-1|-|-|TRBV28
CASSFTGLHNNEQFF
TGTGCCAGCAGTTTCACGGGACTTCATAACAATGAGCAGTTCTTC
>TRBJ2-5|TRBD2|-|TRBV30
CAWGRTRETQYF
TGTGCCTGGGGACGGACTAGAGAGACCCAGTACTTC
>TRBJ1-1|-|-|TRBV19
CASSIQGVGNTEAFF
TGTGCCAGTAGTATCCAGGGTGTGGGGAACACTGAAGCTTTCTTT
>TRBJ2-1|-|-|TRBV5-1
CASSLDQGRRNEQFF
TGCGCCAGCAGCTTGGACCAGGGTCGGCGCAATGAGCAGTTCTTC
>TRBJ2-7|TRBD2|-|TRBV28
CASSFRRSGGGYEQYF
TGTGCCAGCAGTTTTCGCCGGAGCGGGGGAGGATACGAGCAGTACTTC
>TRBJ1-4|-|-|TRBV10-3
CAISVQINEKLFF
TGTGCCATCAGTGTACAGATTAATGAAAAACTGTTTTTT
>TRBJ2-5|-|-|TRBV11-2
CASSPGPGGQTQYF
TGTGCCAGCAGTCCGGGGCCGGGGGGCCAGACCCAGTACTTC
>TRBJ1-4|-|-|TRBV28
CASSLSGINEKLFF
TGTGCCAGCAGTTTGTCCGGGATAAATGAAAAACTGTTTTTT
>TRBJ2-1|TRBD1|-|TRBV28
CASSLWQGAYNEQFF
TGTGCCAGCAGTTTATGGCAGGGGGCCTACAATGAGCAGTTCTTC
>TRBJ2-2|-|-|TRBV19
CASSIVGTSTGELFF
TGTGCCAGTAGTATCGTCGGGACTTCCACCGGGGAGCTGTTTTTT
>TRBJ2-7|-|-|TRBV5-1
CASSSDRQAGSYEQYF
TGCGCCAGCAGCTCCGACCGACAGGCCGGCTCCTACGAGCAGTACTTC
>TRBJ2-5|-|-|TRBV6-1
CASSRDSARETQYF
TGTGCCAGCAGTCGGGACTCCGCCCGAGAGACCCAGTACTTC
>TRBJ2-3|-|-|TRBV18
CASSPGQSTDTQYF
TGTGCCAGCTCACCAGGACAGTCCACAGATACGCAGTATTTT
>TRBJ2-3|-|once|TRBV4-1
CASSFRVRDTDTQYF
TGCGCCAGCAGCTTCAGGGTAAGGGACACAGATACGCAGTATTTT
>TRBJ2-7|TRBD1|-|TRBV7-9
CASYGDRDSYEQYF
TGTGCCAGCTACGGGGACAGGGACTCCTACGAGCAGTACTTC
>TRBJ1-3|TRBD1|-|TRBV25-1
CASSERQGAFGNTIYF
TGTGCCAGCAGTGAAAGACAGGGGGCATTTGGAAACACCATATATTTT
>TRBJ1-1|-|-|TRBV10-3
CATWTVGVGAFF
TGTGCCACCTGGACTGTTGGGGTGGGAGCTTTCTTT
>TRBJ1-5|TRBD1|-|TRBV18
CASSPDRGHSNQPQHF
TGTGCCAGCTCACCTGACAGGGGTCATAGCAATCAGCCCCAGCATTTT
>TRBJ2-1|-|-|TRBV2
CASSGSPSYNEQFF
TGTGCCAGCAGCGGGTCGCCCTCCTACAATGAGCAGTTCTTC
>TRBJ1-1|-|-|TRBV5-4
CASSFRGRAEAFF
TGTGCCAGCAGCTTCCGGGGGAGGGCTGAAGCTTTCTTT
>TRBJ1-2|TRBD1|-|TRBV6-1
CASSEKRTGGYTF
TGTGCCAGCAGCGAAAAGAGGACAGGGGGCTACACCTTC
>TRBJ2-1|-|-|TRBV6-5
CASSYLSGEQFF
TGTGCCAGCAGTTATCTCTCAGGAGAGCAGTTCTTC
>TRBJ1-5|TRBD1|-|TRBV10-3
CAISESTGTGANQPQHF
TGTGCCATCAGTGAGTCGACCGGGACAGGGGCCAATCAGCCCCAGCATTTT
>TRBJ2-7|-|once|TRBV5-1
CASSLAGTVGGEQYF
TGCGCCAGCAGCTTGGCCGGGACAGTCGGAGGGGAGCAGTACTTC
>TRBJ2-4|-|once|TRBV19
CASSSGADIQYF
TGTGCCAGTAGTTCAGGGGCTGACATTCAGTACTTC
>TRBJ2-3|TRBD1|-|TRBV11-2
CASSLFRTGSTDTQYF
TGTGCCAGCAGCTTATTCCGGACAGGGAGTACAGATACGCAGTATTTT
>TRBJ2-5|TRBD2|-|TRBV10-3
CAISAWTSRETQYF
TGTGCCATCAGTGCTTGGACTAGCAGGGAGACCCAGTACTTC
>TRBJ1-3|-|-|TRBV11-2
CASSSTGSGNTIYF
TGTGCCAGCAGCTCCACAGGCTCTGGAAACACCATATATTTT
>TRBJ2-1|TRBD2|-|TRBV5-1
CASSLGGTNTYNEQFF
TGCGCCAGCAGCTTAGGAGGGACTAACACCTACAATGAGCAGTTCTTC
>TRBJ2-7|TRBD2|-|TRBV4-1
CASSPVTSDSYEQYF
TGCGCCAGCAGCCCCGTAACTAGCGACTCCTACGAGCAGTACTTC
>TRBJ2-7|-|-|TRBV6-1
CASRERLAPSYEQYF
TGTGCCAGCAGAGAGAGGCTAGCCCCCTCCTACGAGCAGTACTTC
>TRBJ2-3|TRBD1|-|TRBV28
CASSLTGGSDTQYF
TGTGCCAGCAGTCTAACAGGGGGTTCAGATACGCAGTATTTT
>TRBJ2-3|-|-|TRBV9
CASSVGGRSTDTQYF
TGTGCCAGCAGCGTAGGCGGAAGAAGCACAGATACGCAGTATTTT
>TRBJ2-7|TRBD1|-|TRBV27
CASSLLMGQGIPYEQYF
TGTGCCAGCAGTTTATTAATGGGACAGGGGATTCCCTACGAGCAGTACTTC
>TRBJ1-3|-|-|TRBV9
CASSAEGDSGNTIYF
TGTGCCAGCAGCGCCGAGGGGGACTCTGGAAACACCATATATTTT
>TRBJ2-1|-|-|TRBV5-1
CASSFGDKRNEQFF
TGCGCCAGCAGCTTTGGGGACAAGCGCAATGAGCAGTTCTTC
>TRBJ2-2|-|-|TRBV7-8
CASSLSGRTETGELFF
TGTGCCAGCAGCTTATCAGGCAGGACAGAGACCGGGGAGCTGTTTTTT
>TRBJ2-7|TRBD1|once|TRBV6-1
CASRLDRGLRQGQYF
TGTGCCAGCAGACTGGACAGGGGGTTACGTCAGGGGCAGTACTTC
>TRBJ1-1|-|-|TRBV7-2
CASSLGAGGEAFF
TGTGCCAGCAGCTTAGGGGCAGGTGGGGAAGCTTTCTTT
>TRBJ2-3|TRBD2|-|TRBV4-2
CASSQGGGLSTDTQYF
TGTGCCAGCAGCCAAGGGGGGGGACTGAGCACAGATACGCAGTATTTT
>TRBJ2-7|TRBD1|-|TRBV15
CATSLHRGYEQYF
TGTGCCACCAGCTTACACAGGGGCTACGAGCAGTACTTC
>TRBJ2-7|TRBD2|-|TRBV4-2
CASSQDAGAPYEQYF
TGTGCCAGCAGCCAAGATGCGGGAGCTCCCTACGAGCAGTACTTC
>TRBJ1-2|TRBD1|-|TRBV5-4
CASSLGGTGVLYGYTF
TGTGCCAGCAGCTTGGGGGGGACAGGGGTTTTATATGGCTACACCTTC
>TRBJ1-2|TRBD1|-|TRBV5-1
CASSLARGQGYTF
TGCGCCAGCAGCTTGGCCAGGGGACAGGGCTACACCTTC
>TRBJ2-2|TRBD1|-|TRBV25-1
CASSDDRGGELFF
TGTGCCAGCAGTGACGACAGGGGCGGGGAGCTGTTTTTT
>TRBJ2-7|TRBD1|once|TRBV5-1
CASSWRGDRAGEQYF
TGCGCCAGCAGCTGGCGTGGGGACAGGGCTGGGGAGCAGTACTTC
>TRBJ1-1|-|-|TRBV7-3
CASSSHPGSEAFF
TGTGCCAGCAGCTCCCATCCAGGGTCTGAAGCTTTCTTT
>TRBJ1-2|-|-|TRBV28
CASSAPGTDYGYTF
TGTGCCAGCAGCGCCCCGGGAACAGACTATGGCTACACCTTC
>TRBJ1-1|TRBD1|-|TRBV6-4
CASKANRGEVTEAFF
TGTGCCAGCAAAGCTAACAGGGGGGAGGTCACTGAAGCTTTCTTT
>TRBJ2-3|TRBD1|-|TRBV18
CASSPDRGTDTQYF
TGTGCCAGCTCACCAGACAGGGGCACAGATACGCAGTATTTT
>TRBJ2-7|-|once|TRBV6-5
CASSYGGTDEQYF
TGTGCCAGCAGTTACGGAGGGACAGACGAGCAGTACTTC